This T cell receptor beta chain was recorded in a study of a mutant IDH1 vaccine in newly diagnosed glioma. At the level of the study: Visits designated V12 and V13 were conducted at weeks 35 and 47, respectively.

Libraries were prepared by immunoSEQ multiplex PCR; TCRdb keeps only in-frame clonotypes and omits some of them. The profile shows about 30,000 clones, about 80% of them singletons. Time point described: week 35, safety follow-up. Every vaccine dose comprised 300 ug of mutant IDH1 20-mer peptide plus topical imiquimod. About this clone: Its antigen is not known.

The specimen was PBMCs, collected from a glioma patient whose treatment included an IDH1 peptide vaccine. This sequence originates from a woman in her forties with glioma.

CDR3 nucleotides: TGTGCCAGCAGCCGCCTCTACGAGCAGTACTTC. Residues: CASSRLYEQYF. The J gene is TRBJ2-7, the V gene TRBV11-2; no firm D call. The length of the CDR3 is 11 residues. From germline, CDR1 is SGHAT and CDR2 FQNNGV. Trimming took off 5 bases at V and 3 bases at J, with 5 bases between the two ends.